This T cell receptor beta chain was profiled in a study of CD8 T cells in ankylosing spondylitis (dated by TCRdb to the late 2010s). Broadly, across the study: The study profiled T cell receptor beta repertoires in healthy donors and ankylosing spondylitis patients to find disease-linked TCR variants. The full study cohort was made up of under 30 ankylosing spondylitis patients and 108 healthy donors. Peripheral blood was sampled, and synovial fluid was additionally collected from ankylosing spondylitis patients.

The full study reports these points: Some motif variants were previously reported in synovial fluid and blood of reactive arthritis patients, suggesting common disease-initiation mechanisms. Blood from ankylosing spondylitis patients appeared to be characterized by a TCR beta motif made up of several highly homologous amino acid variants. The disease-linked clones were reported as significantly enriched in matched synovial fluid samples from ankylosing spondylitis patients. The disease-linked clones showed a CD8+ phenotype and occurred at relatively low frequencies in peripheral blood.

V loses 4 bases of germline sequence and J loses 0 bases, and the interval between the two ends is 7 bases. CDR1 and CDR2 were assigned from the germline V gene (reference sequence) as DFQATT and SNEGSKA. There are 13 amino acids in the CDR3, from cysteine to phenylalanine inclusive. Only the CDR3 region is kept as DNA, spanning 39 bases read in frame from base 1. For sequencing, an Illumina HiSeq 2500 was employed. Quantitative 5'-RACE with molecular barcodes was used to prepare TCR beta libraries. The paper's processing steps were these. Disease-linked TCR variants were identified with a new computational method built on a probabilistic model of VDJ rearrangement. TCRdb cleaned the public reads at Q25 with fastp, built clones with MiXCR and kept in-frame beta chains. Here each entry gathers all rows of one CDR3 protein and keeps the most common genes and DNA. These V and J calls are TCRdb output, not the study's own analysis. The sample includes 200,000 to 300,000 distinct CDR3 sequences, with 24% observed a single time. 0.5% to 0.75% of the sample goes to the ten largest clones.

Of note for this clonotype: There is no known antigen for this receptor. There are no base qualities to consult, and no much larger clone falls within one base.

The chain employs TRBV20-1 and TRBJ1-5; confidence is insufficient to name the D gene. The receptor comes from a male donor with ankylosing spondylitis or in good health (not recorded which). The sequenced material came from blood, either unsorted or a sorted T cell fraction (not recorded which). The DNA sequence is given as TGCAGTGCTACGGCACTTAGCAATCAGCCCCAGCATTTT. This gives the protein CSATALSNQPQHF.